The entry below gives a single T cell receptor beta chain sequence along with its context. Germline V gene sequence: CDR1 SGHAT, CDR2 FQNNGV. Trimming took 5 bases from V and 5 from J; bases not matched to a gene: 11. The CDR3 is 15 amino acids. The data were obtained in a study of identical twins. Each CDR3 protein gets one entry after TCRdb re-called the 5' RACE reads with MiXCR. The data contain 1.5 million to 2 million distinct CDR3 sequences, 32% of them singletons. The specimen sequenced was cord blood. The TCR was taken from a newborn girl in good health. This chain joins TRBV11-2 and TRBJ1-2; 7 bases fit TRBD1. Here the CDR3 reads CASSPRDSGAYGYTF. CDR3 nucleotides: TGTGCCAGCAGCCCCCGGGACAGCGGGGCTTATGGCTACACCTTC.